This passage covers 10 T cell receptor beta chains from one sample sequenced in a study of T-cell memory formation after mild COVID-19 (dated by TCRdb to the early 2020s). Receptors were amplified or captured by 5' RACE. The sample was run on an Illumina NovaSeq 6000. TCRdb applied fastp at Q25 and MiXCR to the public reads, then kept only in-frame beta chains. Entries that share a CDR3 protein sequence are merged under the most common genes and DNA. The sample table shows fewer than 500,000 distinct CDR3 sequences, and approximately 25% are seen once. The ten largest account for approximately 12% of the sample. The source material was PBMCs or a T cell subset sorted from them (not recorded which). The source of these receptors is an adult woman who had mild COVID-19 (a few samples of this study predate the infection). The sample titles of this study are shuffled in the database, so cell type and time point are left out; the donor was told from shared clones.

This clonotype has a single count. This chain uses TRBV15 with TRBJ1-2; 9 nucleotides match TRBD1. Germline V gene sequence: CDR1 LNHNV, CDR2 YYDKDF (reference sequence). The CDR3 consists of 13 residues. Trimming took 8 bases from V and 5 from J; bases not matched to a gene: 6. CDR3 coding DNA: TGTGCCACCTCGGACAGGGGACCATATGGCTACACCTTC. It translates to CATSDRGPYGYTF.

In its sample, this clonotype was seen a few times. The chain carries TRBV25-1 and TRBJ2-5; possible D gene TRBD2, 6 bases. V lost 4 bases to trimming and J lost 8 bases, with 11 bases between them. The CDR3 is 12 residues long. Germline V CDR1 and CDR2: MGHDK, SYGVNS. CDR3 bases: TGTGCCAGCAGTGTAACCGGGACTACCCAGTACTTC. This gives the protein CASSVTGTTQYF.

This CDR3 reads CASRSTDLSYEQYF. For the CDR3, the DNA is TGTGCCAGTAGGTCGACAGACCTCTCCTACGAGCAGTACTTC. The rearrangement links TRBV19 to TRBJ2-7; perhaps TRBD1 as D (5 bases). The CDR3 covers 14 residues. Germline V gives CDR1 LNHDA, CDR2 SQIVND (reference sequence). Trimming shortened V by 6 bases and J by 0 bases, and 12 bases separated the two germline ends.

The rearrangement uses TRBV4-2 and TRBJ2-2; 14 positions agree with TRBD2. CDR1 and CDR2 from the germline V gene are LGHNA and YNFKEQ. This CDR3 is built from 13 residues. Trimming removed 6 bases from V and 12 bases from J; junction bases left unmatched: 3. CDR3 loop: CASRGLAGEKLFF. The CDR3 DNA sequence: TGTGCCAGCAGGGGACTAGCGGGGGAGAAGCTGTTTTTT.

This clonotype showed up just a few times. V usage is TRBV14 and J usage is TRBJ2-3; D might be TRBD1 (5 bases). V shed 1 base and J shed 5 bases, with 10 bases lying between them. The length of the CDR3 is 14 residues. Per the germline V gene, CDR1 is SGHDN and CDR2 is FVKESK. The CDR3 DNA reads TGTGCCAGCAGCCAAGTGGGGCAGGGAGATACGCAGTATTTT. Translation gives CASSQVGQGDTQYF. Using reference TRBV14 and TRBJ2-3 for the parts outside the CDR3, the full variable domain is EAGVTQFPSHSVIEKGQTVTLRCDPISGHDNLYWYRRVMGKEIKFLLHFVKESKQDESGMPNNRFLAERTGGTYSTLKVQPAELEDSGVYFCASSQVGQGDTQYFGPGTRLTVL.

This clonotype was seen many times. V is TRBV4-1 and J is TRBJ1-5; D uncertain. The CDR3 length is 15 residues. Per germline, CDR1 MGHRA and CDR2 YSYEKL. Trimming cost V 0 bases and J 0 bases, with 6 bases left between them. The CDR3 nucleotides are TGCGCCAGCAGCCAAGATCCCTTTAGCAATCAGCCCCAGCATTTT. Translating it yields CASSQDPFSNQPQHF.

The chain couples TRBV29-1 to TRBJ2-2; D perhaps matches TRBD1 (6 bases). V lost 3 bases and J 3 bases, leaving 11 bases between the germline ends. CDR1 and CDR2 (germline): SQVTM, ANQGSEA. This CDR3 region has 14 residues. This chain's CDR3 is CSVDPGHYTGELFF. The CDR3 region has the DNA TGCAGCGTTGATCCGGGACATTACACCGGGGAGCTGTTTTTT.

V and J are TRBV6-2 or TRBV6-3 and TRBJ2-5; D may be TRBD2 (5 bases). V gave up 2 bases and J gave up 2 bases, with 12 bases separating them. The V gene's germline CDR1 is MNHEY and CDR2 SVGEGT. The CDR3 is made up of 15 amino acids. CDR3 nucleotide sequence: TGTGCCAGCAGTTACACGCTACTAGGACAAGAGACCCAGTACTTC. Its translation is CASSYTLLGQETQYF.

This clonotype was found a few times. The V gene is TRBV4-2, the J gene TRBJ2-6, with D tentatively TRBD1 (7 bases). The V gene lost 4 bases and the J gene lost 2 bases, with 24 bases spanning the gap. CDR3 length equals 20 residues. CDR1 is LGHNA and CDR2 is YNFKEQ in the germline V gene. For the CDR3, the DNA is TGTGCCAGCAGCCTGGGAGGAAGCTGGACAGGCTTCGCTGGGGCCAACGTCCTGACTTTC. The encoded protein is CASSLGGSWTGFAGANVLTF.

V and J are TRBV19 and TRBJ1-2; a weak D match, TRBD1 (5 bases). Looked up from germline, CDR1 is LNHDA and CDR2 is SQIVND (reference sequence). CDR3 size: 13 residues. V dropped 6 bases and J dropped 4 bases, with 12 bases sitting between them. The CDR3 loop reads CASRSDSLYGYTF. In DNA, the CDR3 is TGTGCCAGTAGATCAGACAGCCTCTATGGCTACACCTTC. The whole variable domain, filled in from reference TRBV19 and TRBJ1-2, reads DGGITQSPKYLFRKEGQNVTLSCEQNLNHDAMYWYRQDPGQGLRLIYYSQIVNDFQKGDIAEGYSVSREKKESFPLTVTSAQKNPTAFYLCASRSDSLYGYTFGSGTRLTVV.